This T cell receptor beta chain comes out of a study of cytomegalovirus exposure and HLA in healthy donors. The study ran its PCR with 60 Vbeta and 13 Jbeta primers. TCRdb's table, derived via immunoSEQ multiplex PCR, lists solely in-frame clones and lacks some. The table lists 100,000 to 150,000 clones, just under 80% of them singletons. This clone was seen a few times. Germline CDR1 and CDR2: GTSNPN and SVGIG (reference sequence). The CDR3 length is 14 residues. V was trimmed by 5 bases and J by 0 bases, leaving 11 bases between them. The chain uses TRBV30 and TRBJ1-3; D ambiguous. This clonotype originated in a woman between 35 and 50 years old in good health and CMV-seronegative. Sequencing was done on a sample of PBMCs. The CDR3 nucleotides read TGTGCCTGGGGAGCCGCAAGCTCTGGAAACACCATATATTTT. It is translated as CAWGAASSGNTIYF.